The entry below gives a single T cell receptor beta chain sequence along with its context. Using immunoSEQ multiplex PCR, the repertoire was profiled, and TCRdb retains in-frame clones only, with some absent. The top ten hold less than 7.5% of the sample, which has roughly 80,000 clones, about 87% seen once. These data are taken from a study of T cell responses to AZD1222 COVID-19 vaccine. The clonotype was recovered from an adult in good health. Here the sequenced sample was peripheral blood, taken on day 0 of AZD1222 vaccination.

The CDR3 region is CASSLGRGVVESGSPLHF. The CDR3 DNA reads TGTGCCAGCAGCTTGGGCCGCGGGGTAGTGGAGAGCGGTTCACCCCTCCACTTT. The V gene is TRBV5-7, the J gene TRBJ1-6; D not certain. TRBV5-7 belongs to the ORF category, with a function that is uncertain. The length of the CDR3 is 18 residues. With 0 bases removed from V and 9 bases from J, the gap between germline ends came to 22 bases.